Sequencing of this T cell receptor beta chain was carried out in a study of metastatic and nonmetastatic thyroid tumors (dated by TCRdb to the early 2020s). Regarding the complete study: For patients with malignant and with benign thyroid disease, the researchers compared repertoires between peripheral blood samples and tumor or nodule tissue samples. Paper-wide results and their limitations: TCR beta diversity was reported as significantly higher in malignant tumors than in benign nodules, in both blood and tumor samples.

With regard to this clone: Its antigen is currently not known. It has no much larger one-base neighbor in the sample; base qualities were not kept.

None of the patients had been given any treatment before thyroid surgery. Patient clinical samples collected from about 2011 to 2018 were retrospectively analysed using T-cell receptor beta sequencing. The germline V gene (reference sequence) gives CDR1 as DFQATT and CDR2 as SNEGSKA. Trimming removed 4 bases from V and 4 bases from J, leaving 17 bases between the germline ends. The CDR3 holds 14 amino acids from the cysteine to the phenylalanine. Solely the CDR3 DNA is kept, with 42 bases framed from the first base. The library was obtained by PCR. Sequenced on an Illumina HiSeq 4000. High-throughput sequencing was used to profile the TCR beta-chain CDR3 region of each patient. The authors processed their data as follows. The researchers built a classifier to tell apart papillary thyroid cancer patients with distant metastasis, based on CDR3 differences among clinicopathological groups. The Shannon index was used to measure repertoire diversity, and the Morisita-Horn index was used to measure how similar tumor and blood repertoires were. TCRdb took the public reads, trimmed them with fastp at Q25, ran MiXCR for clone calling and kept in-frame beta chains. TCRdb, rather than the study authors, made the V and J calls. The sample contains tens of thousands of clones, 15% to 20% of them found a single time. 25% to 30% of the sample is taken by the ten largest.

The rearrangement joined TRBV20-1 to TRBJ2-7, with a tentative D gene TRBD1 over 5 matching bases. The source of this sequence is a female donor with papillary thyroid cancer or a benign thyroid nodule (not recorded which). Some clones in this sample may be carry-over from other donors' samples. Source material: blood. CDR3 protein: CSAKGSGRVYEQYF. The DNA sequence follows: TGCAGTGCTAAGGGGTCGGGCAGGGTGTACGAGCAGTACTTC.